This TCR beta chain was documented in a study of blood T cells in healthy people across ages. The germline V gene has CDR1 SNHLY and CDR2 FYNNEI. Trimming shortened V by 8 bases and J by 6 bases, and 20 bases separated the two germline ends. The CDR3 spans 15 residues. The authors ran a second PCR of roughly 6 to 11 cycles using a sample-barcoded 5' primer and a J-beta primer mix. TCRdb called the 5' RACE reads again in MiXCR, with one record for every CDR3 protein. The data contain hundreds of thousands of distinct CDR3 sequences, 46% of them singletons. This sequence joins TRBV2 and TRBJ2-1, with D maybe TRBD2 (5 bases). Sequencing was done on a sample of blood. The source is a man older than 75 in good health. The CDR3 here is CASRGGGSSTNEQFF. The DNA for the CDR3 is TGTGCCAGCCGCGGCGGAGGTAGTTCAACCAATGAGCAGTTCTTC. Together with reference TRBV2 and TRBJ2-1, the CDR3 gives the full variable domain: EPEVTQTPSHQVTQMGQEVILRCVPISNHLYFYWYRQILGQKVEFLVSFYNNEISEKSEIFDDQFSVERPDGSNFTLKIRSTKLEDSAMYFCASRGGGSSTNEQFFGPGTRLTVL.